Included here is one T cell receptor beta chain sequence, with context. Its target is not known. The CDR3 is 12 amino acids. Trimming left V 5 bases short and J 8 bases short, with 11 bases between. Looked up from germline, CDR1 is MDHEN and CDR2 is SYDVKM. Extracted RNA was reverse transcribed, and the resulting cDNA served as sequencing template. The repertoire was sequenced with immunoSEQ multiplex PCR; TCRdb's copy has only in-frame clones and lacks some. This table has approximately 280,000 clones, roughly 50% appearing once. This specimen comes from a study of CD8+ T cells in alopecia areata. Study background: Tofacitinib exposure lasted 6 to 18 months, followed by 6 months off drug.

Study findings and constraints: Scalp samples also contribute reads from the resident alphabeta T cells found in normal skin.

The treatment is: oral pan-JAK inhibitor, 5-10 mg twice daily. CD4+ and CD8+ T cells were sorted from PBMCs. This sequence originates from a human donor with alopecia areata. The sample here was CD4+ T cells sorted from blood, taken at week 24, from a patient treated with tofacitinib. The V gene is TRBV28, the J gene TRBJ2-3; D gene uncertain. CDR3 in amino acids: CASSPRLGTQYF. The DNA of the CDR3 is TGTGCCAGCAGTCCCAGGCTCGGTACGCAGTATTTT.